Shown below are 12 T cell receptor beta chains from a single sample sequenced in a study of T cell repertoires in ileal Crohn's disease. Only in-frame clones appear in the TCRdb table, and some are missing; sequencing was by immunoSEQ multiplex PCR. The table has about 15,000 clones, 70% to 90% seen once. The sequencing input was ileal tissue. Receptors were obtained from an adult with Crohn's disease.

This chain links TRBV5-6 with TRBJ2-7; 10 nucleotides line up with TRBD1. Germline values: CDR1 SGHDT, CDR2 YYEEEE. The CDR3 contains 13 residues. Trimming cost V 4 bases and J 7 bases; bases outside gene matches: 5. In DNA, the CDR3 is TGTGCCAGCAGCCGGGACAGGGGTCGGGAGCAGTACTTC. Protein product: CASSRDRGREQYF.

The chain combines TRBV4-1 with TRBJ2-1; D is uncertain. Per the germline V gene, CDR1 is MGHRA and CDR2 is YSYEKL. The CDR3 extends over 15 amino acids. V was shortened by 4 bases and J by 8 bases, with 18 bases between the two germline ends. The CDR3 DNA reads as TGCGCCAGCAGCCCTTTAGTTAATGTCTTCGATGAGCAGTTCTTC. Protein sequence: CASSPLVNVFDEQFF.

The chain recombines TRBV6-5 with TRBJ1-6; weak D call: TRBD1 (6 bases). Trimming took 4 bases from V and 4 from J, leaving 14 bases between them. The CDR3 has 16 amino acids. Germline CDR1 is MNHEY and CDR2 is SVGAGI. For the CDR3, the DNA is TGTGCCAGCAGTTCAACAGGGAGTCGTTATAATTCACCCCTCCACTTT. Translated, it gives CASSSTGSRYNSPLHF.

This chain's CDR3 is CASSPEFGAQQETQYF. CDR3 in DNA: TGTGCCAGCAGTCCCGAATTTGGAGCGCAACAAGAGACCCAGTACTTC. The genes are TRBV6-4 and TRBJ2-5; the D is unclear. The germline CDR1 and CDR2 sequences are MRHNA and SNTAGT. The ends were cut back, 5 bases at V and 2 bases at J, with 18 bases in the middle. CDR3 size: 16 residues.

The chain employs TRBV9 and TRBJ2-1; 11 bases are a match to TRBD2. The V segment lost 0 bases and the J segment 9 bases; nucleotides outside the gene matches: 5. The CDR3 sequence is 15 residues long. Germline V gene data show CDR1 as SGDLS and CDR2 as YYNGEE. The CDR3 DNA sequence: TGTGCCAGCAGCGTAGTAGCGGGAGGGCCGGGTGAGCAGTTCTTC. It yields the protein CASSVVAGGPGEQFF.

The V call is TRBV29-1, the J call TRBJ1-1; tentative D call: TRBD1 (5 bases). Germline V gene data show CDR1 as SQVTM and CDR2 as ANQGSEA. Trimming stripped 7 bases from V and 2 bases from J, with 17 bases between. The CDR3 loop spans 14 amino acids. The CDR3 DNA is TGCAGCGGTCGGGGGGACGGTATTAACACTGAAGCTTTCTTT. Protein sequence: CSGRGDGINTEAFF.

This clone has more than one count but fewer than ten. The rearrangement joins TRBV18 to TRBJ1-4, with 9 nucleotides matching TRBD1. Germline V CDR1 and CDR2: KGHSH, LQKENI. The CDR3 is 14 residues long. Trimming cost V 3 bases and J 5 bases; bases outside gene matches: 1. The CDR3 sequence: CASSPGTGNEKLFF. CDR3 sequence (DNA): TGTGCCAGCTCACCCGGGACAGGGAATGAAAAACTGTTTTTT.

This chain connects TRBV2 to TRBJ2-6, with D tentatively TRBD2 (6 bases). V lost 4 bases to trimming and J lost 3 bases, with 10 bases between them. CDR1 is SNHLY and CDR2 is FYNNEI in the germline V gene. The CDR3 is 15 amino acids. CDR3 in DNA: TGTGCCAGCAGTGTGGGGACTGTTGGGGCCAACGTCCTGACTTTC. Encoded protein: CASSVGTVGANVLTF.

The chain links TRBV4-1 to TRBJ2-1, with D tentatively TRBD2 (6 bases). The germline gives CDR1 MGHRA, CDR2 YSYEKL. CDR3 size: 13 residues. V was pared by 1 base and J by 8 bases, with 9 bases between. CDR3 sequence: CASSQGASDEQFF. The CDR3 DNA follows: TGCGCCAGCAGCCAAGGTGCTAGCGATGAGCAGTTCTTC.

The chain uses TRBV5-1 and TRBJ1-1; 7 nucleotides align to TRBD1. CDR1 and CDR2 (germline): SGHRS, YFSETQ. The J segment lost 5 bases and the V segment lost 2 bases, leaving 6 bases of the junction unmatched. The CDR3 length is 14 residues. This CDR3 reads CASSFTGVGTEAFF. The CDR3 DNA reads TGCGCCAGCAGCTTCACAGGGGTGGGAACTGAAGCTTTCTTT.

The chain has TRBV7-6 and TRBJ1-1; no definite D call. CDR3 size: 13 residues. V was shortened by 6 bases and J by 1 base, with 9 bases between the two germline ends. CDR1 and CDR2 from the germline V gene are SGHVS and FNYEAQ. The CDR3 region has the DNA TGTGCCAGCAGTGTCAGTGGGAACACTGAAGCTTTCTTT. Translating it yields CASSVSGNTEAFF. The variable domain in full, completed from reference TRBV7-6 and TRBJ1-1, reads GAGVSQSPRYKVTKRGQDVALRCDPISGHVSLYWYRQALGQGPEFLTYFNYEAQQDKSGLPNDRFSAERPEGSISTLTIQRTEQRDSAMYRCASSVSGNTEAFFGQGTRLTVV.

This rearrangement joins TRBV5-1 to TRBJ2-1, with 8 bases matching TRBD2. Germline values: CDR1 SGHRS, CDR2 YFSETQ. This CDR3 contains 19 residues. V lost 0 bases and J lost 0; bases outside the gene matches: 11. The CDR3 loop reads CASSLALVAGWASYNEQFF. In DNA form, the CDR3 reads TGCGCCAGCAGCTTGGCGTTAGTAGCGGGATGGGCCTCCTACAATGAGCAGTTCTTC.